Reported below is one T cell receptor beta chain. The antigen is undetermined. Germline V gene sequence: CDR1 MGHRA, CDR2 YSYEKL. The J segment lost 4 bases and the V segment lost 7 bases, leaving 5 bases of the junction unmatched. The CDR3 totals 13 residues. This entry comes from a study of T cells after yellow fever vaccination. Findings and limits, study-wide: Some clonotypes, a small share, were shared between CD4 and CD8 compartments. Subsequent booster samples again held most clones from primary vaccination (under 98% CD4, about 85% CD8).

TCRdb re-analysed the 5' RACE reads in MiXCR, keeping a single row per CDR3 protein. The sample has about 340,000 distinct CDR3 sequences, around 4.1% seen once. This chain connects TRBV4-1 to TRBJ2-5; 8 positions agree with TRBD1. The sequences come from PBMCs, collected 5 days after the yellow fever booster vaccination. The sequence was obtained from a man between 18 and 35 years old who received the YFV17D yellow fever vaccine. CDR3 loop: CASTGQGLETQYF. Written as DNA, the CDR3 is TGCGCCAGCACCGGACAGGGCCTAGAGACCCAGTACTTC.